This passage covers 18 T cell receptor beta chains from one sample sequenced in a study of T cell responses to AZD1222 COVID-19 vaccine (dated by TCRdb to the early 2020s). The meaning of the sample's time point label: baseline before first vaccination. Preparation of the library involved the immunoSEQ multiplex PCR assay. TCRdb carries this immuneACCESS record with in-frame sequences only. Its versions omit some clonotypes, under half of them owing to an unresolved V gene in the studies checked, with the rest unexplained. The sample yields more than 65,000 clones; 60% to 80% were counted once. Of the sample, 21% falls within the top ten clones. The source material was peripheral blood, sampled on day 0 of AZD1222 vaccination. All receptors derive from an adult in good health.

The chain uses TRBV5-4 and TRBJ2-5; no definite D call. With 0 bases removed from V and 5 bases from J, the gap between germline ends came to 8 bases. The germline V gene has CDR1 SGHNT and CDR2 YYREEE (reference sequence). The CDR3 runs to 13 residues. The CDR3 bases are TGTGCCAGCAGCTTGGTCCCTTGGGAGACCCAGTACTTC. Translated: CASSLVPWETQYF.

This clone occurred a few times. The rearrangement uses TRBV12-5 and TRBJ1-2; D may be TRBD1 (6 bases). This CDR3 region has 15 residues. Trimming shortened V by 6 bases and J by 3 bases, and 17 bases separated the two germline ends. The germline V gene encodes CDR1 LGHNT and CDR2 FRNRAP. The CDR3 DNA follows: TGTGCTAGTGGGACCGCGGCAGGGGATCACTATGGCTACACCTTC. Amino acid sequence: CASGTAAGDHYGYTF.

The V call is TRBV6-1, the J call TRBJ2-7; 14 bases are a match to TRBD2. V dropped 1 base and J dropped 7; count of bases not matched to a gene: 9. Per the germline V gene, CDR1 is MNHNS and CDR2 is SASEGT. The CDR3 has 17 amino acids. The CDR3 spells CASSEGLTSGRAGEQYF. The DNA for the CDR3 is TGTGCCAGCAGTGAAGGGTTGACTAGCGGGAGGGCTGGGGAGCAGTACTTC.

CDR3 residues: CATSSLTSGRTYNEQFF. CDR3 bases: TGTGCCACCAGCAGTCTAACTAGCGGGAGAACCTACAATGAGCAGTTCTTC. The rearrangement links TRBV15 to TRBJ2-1, with 11 bases lining up with TRBD2. After removal of 3 bases from V and 2 bases from J, the junction contained 6 bases not matched to a gene. Germline-derived CDR1 and CDR2 are LNHNV and YYDKDF (reference sequence). This CDR3 is built from 17 residues.

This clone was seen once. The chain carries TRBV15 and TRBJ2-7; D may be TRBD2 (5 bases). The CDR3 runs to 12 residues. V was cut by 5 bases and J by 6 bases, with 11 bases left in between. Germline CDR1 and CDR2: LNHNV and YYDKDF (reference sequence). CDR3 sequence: CATSSTEGEQYF. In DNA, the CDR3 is TGTGCCACCAGCTCCACTGAGGGCGAGCAGTACTTC. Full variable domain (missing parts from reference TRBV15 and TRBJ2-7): DAMVIQNPRYQVTQFGKPVTLSCSQTLNHNVMYWYQQKSSQAPKLLFHYYDKDFNNEADTPDNFQSRRPNTSFCFLDIRSPGLGDTAMYLCATSSTEGEQYFGPGTRLTVT.

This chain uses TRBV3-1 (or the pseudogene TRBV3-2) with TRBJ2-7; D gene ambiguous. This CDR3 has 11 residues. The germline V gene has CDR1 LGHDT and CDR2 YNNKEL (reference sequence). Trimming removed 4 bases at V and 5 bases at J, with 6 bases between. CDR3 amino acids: CASSRRDEQYF. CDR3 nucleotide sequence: TGTGCCAGCAGCCGACGGGACGAGCAGTACTTC.

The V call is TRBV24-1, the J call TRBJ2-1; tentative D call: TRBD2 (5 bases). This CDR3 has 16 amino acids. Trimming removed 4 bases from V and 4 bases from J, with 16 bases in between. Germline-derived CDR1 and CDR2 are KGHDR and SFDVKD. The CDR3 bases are TGTGCCACCAGTGAGGCGGTGGTAGCGCCATACAATGAGCAGTTCTTC. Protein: CATSEAVVAPYNEQFF.

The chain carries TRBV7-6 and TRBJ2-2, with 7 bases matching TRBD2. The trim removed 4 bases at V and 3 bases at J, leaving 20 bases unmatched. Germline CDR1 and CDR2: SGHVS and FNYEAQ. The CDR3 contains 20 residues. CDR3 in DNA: TGTGCCAGCAGCTCTAGGGAGGCGGGAGTTAGTGGCCTGTACACCGGGGAGCTGTTTTTT. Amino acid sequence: CASSSREAGVSGLYTGELFF.

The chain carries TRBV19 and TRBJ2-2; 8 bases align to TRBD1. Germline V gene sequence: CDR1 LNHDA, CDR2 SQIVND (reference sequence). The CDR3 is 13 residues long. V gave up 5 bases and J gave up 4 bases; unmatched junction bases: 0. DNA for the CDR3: TGTGCCAGTAGTCAGGGGGCCACCGGGGAGCTGTTTTTT. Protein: CASSQGATGELFF.

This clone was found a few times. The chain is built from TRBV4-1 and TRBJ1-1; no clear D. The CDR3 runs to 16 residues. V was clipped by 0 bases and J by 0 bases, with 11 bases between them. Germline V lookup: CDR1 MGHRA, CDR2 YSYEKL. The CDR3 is CASSQDSPGLNTEAFF. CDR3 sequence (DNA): TGCGCCAGCAGCCAAGATAGTCCAGGACTGAACACTGAAGCTTTCTTT.

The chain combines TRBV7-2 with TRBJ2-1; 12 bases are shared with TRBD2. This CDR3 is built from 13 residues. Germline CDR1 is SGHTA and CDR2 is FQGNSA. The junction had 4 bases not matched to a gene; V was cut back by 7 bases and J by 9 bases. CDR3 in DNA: TGTGCCAGCACCAAACTAGCGGGAGGTGAGCAGTTCTTC. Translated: CASTKLAGGEQFF.

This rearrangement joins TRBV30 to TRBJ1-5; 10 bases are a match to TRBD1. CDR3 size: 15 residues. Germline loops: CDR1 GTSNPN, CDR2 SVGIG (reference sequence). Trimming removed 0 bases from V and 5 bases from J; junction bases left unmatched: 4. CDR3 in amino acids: CAWSVGGTGDQPQHF. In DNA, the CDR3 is TGTGCCTGGAGTGTGGGAGGGACAGGGGATCAGCCCCAGCATTTT.

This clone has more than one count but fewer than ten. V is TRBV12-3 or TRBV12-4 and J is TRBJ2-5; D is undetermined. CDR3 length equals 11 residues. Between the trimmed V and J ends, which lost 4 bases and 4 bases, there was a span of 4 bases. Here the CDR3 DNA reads TGTGCCAGCAGTTCTATAGAGACCCAGTACTTC. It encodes CASSSIETQYF.

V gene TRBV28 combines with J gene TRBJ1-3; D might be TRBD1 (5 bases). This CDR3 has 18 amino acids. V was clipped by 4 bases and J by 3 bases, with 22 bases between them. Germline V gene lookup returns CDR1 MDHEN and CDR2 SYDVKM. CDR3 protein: CASSSRGGIVKGGNTIYF. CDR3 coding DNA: TGTGCCAGCAGTTCCCGGGGGGGTATAGTTAAAGGTGGAAACACCATATATTTT.

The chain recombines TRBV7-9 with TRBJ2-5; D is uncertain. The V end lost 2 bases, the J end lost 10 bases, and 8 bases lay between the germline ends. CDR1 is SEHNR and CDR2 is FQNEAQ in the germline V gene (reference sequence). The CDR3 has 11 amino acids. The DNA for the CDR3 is TGTGCCAGCAGCTTATCGGTTGGCCAGTACTTC. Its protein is CASSLSVGQYF. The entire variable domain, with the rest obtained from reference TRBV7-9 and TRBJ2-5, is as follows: DTGVSQNPRHKITKRGQNVTFRCDPISEHNRLYWYRQTLGQGPEFLTYFQNEAQLEKSRLLSDRFSAERPKGSFSTLEIQRTEQGDSAMYLCASSLSVGQYFGPGTRLLVL.

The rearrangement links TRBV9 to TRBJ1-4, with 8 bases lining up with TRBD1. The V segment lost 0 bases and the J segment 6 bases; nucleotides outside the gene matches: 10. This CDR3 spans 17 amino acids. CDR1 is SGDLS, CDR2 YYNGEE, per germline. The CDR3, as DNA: TGTGCCAGCAGCGTAGTTGGGACAGGAGCCCGTCATGAAAAACTGTTTTTT. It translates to CASSVVGTGARHEKLFF.

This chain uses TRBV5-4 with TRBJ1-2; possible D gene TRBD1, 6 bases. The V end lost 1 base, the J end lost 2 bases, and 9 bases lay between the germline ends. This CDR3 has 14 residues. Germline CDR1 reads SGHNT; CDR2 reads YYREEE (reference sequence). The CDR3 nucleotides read TGTGCCAGCAGCTTGACAGGGACCAACTATGGCTACACCTTC. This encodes CASSLTGTNYGYTF.

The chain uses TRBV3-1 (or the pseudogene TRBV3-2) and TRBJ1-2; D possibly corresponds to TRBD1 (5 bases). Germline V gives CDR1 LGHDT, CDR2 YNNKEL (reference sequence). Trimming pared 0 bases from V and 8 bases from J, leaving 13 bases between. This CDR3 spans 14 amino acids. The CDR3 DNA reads TGTGCCAGCAGCCAAGAAGGAAAGGGGCAGGGCTACACCTTC. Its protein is CASSQEGKGQGYTF.